These 18 T cell receptor beta chains were sequenced from one sample in a study of blood T cell repertoires in COVID-19 (dated by TCRdb to the early 2020s). Library preparation was by the immunoSEQ multiplex PCR assay. In its TCRdb copy, this immuneACCESS table keeps in-frame sequences only and misses some clones. Where compared with another copy, unresolved V genes explain less than half of these, and the others have no known cause. The sample records roughly 97,000 clones, less than 85% of which are singletons. The top ten constitute about 6.4% of the sample. The sequencing sample was made of peripheral blood. Receptors originate from a man in his 70s with acute or convalescent COVID-19.

This chain joins TRBV7-6 and TRBJ2-1; no clear D gene. Per germline, CDR1 SGHVS and CDR2 FNYEAQ. Trimming took 5 bases from V and 5 from J, leaving 22 bases between them. The CDR3 is made up of 17 amino acids. CDR3 sequence: CASSPASYINRDNEQFF. For the CDR3, the DNA is TGTGCCAGCAGCCCAGCTAGTTACATTAACCGGGACAATGAGCAGTTCTTC.

V usage is TRBV7-9 and J usage is TRBJ1-4; the D gene is possibly TRBD1 (5 bases). CDR1 is SEHNR, CDR2 FQNEAQ, per germline (reference sequence). The CDR3 spans 16 residues. V was clipped by 5 bases and J by 0 bases, with 13 bases between them. The CDR3 region is CASSPGGSATNEKLFF. The DNA for the CDR3 is TGTGCCAGCAGCCCGGGGGGTAGTGCAACTAATGAAAAACTGTTTTTT. The whole variable domain, filled in from reference TRBV7-9 and TRBJ1-4, reads DTGVSQNPRHKITKRGQNVTFRCDPISEHNRLYWYRQTLGQGPEFLTYFQNEAQLEKSRLLSDRFSAERPKGSFSTLEIQRTEQGDSAMYLCASSPGGSATNEKLFFGSGTQLSVL.

The CDR3: CASSHSSGEEETQYF. The CDR3 DNA reads TGTGCCAGCAGCCATTCATCAGGGGAAGAAGAGACCCAGTACTTC. The rearrangement uses TRBV5-4 and TRBJ2-5; TRBD1 might be the D (6 bases). Germline CDR1 reads SGHNT; CDR2 reads YYREEE (reference sequence). The CDR3 runs to 15 residues. The ends were cut back, 4 bases at V and 3 bases at J, with 16 bases in the middle.

The rearrangement joins TRBV5-1 to TRBJ1-3, with D perhaps TRBD1 (5 bases). Germline CDR1 is SGHRS and CDR2 is YFSETQ. This CDR3 spans 16 amino acids. Trimming pared 0 bases from V and 4 bases from J, leaving 14 bases between. CDR3 sequence (DNA): TGCGCCAGCAGCTTGGCCGGGGGAGTGCGGGGAAACACCATATATTTT. Translation gives CASSLAGGVRGNTIYF.

The chain has TRBV19 and TRBJ1-5, with D possibly matching TRBD1 (6 bases). In germline, CDR1 is LNHDA, CDR2 SQIVND (reference sequence). The CDR3 loop spans 15 amino acids. Trimming shortened V by 10 bases and J by 0 bases, and 16 bases separated the two germline ends. In DNA, the CDR3 is TGTGCCACCCTGGACAGACATTATAGCAATCAGCCCCAGCATTTT. Protein product: CATLDRHYSNQPQHF.

In this sample, this clone turned up a few times. V and J are TRBV6-1 and TRBJ2-5, with 11 bases that match TRBD1. Germline V CDR1 and CDR2: MNHNS, SASEGT. The CDR3 has 19 residues. The V segment lost 4 bases and the J segment 3 bases; nucleotides outside the gene matches: 16. CDR3 sequence (DNA): TGTGCCAGCAGTGGAGGGACAGGGGGGGTGTTTACAGGCGAAGAGACCCAGTACTTC. Translation: CASSGGTGGVFTGEETQYF.

This clone was seen more than once but under ten times. This chain joins TRBV7-2 and TRBJ2-3; 7 nucleotides align to TRBD1. Unmatched junction bases numbered 8, after V lost 5 bases and J lost 6 bases. CDR3 size: 14 residues. CDR1 is SGHTA, CDR2 FQGNSA, per germline. The CDR3 DNA reads as TGTGCCAGCAGCCCAAAGACAGGGTTGGATACGCAGTATTTT. It specifies CASSPKTGLDTQYF.

The chain uses TRBV9 and TRBJ2-1; 12 positions agree with TRBD2. In germline, CDR1 is SGDLS, CDR2 YYNGEE. The CDR3 has 14 amino acids. V lost 6 bases to trimming and J lost 6 bases; unmatched junction nucleotides: 4. The DNA of the CDR3 is TGTGCCAGCAACCCTAGCGGGGGGGCCAATGAGCAGTTCTTC. Protein sequence: CASNPSGGANEQFF.

This CDR3 is CAYARGVSTDTQYF. CDR3 coding DNA: TGTGCCTACGCGAGAGGAGTTAGCACAGATACGCAGTATTTT. The chain employs TRBV5-4 and TRBJ2-3; D ambiguous. Germline-derived CDR1 and CDR2 are SGHNT and YYREEE (reference sequence). Trimming pared 10 bases from V and 0 bases from J, leaving 15 bases between. This CDR3 region has 14 residues. Full variable domain (rest looked up from reference TRBV5-4 and TRBJ2-3): ETGVTQSPTHLIKTRGQQVTLRCSSQSGHNTVSWYQQALGQGPQFIFQYYREEENGRGNFPPRFSGLQFPNYSSELNVNALELDDSALYLCAYARGVSTDTQYFGPGTRLTVL.

The chain uses TRBV27 and TRBJ2-2, with 11 positions matching TRBD1. Unmatched junction bases numbered 3, after V lost 3 bases and J lost 6 bases. Per the germline V gene, CDR1 is MNHEY and CDR2 is SMNVEV (reference sequence). The CDR3 spans 15 residues. CDR3 sequence (DNA): TGTGCCAGCAGTTTCCTGGGACAGGGGGCCGGGGAGCTGTTTTTT. It specifies CASSFLGQGAGELFF.

This chain connects TRBV3-1 (or the pseudogene TRBV3-2) to TRBJ2-5, with a possible D match to TRBD1 (5 bases). The CDR3 sequence is 14 residues long. Trimming removed 0 bases at V and 9 bases at J, with 14 bases between. CDR1 is LGHDT, CDR2 YNNKEL, per germline (reference sequence). CDR3 residues: CASSQESEDKAQYF. The CDR3 DNA sequence: TGTGCCAGCAGCCAAGAGAGTGAGGACAAAGCCCAGTACTTC.

The V and J genes are TRBV5-6 and TRBJ2-3, with 7 bases aligning to TRBD2. With V trimmed by 8 bases and J by 2 bases, 8 bases remained unmatched. The germline V gene has CDR1 SGHDT and CDR2 YYEEEE. The CDR3 runs 14 residues. DNA of the CDR3: TGTGCCAGTTCCGCCGGGACTATCACAGATACGCAGTATTTT. This translates into CASSAGTITDTQYF.

Remarks on this clone: Compared with germline, one end of the junction differs, possibly owing to a read error. This chain connects TRBV29-1 to TRBJ1-5; 8 bases fit TRBD1. Germline CDR1 is SQVTM and CDR2 is ANQGSEA. CDR3 length: 14 amino acids. The CDR3 DNA reads TGCAGCGTTCAAGACAGGGGAGGGGATCAGCCCCAGCATTTT. It yields the protein CSVQDRGGDQPQHF.

The rearrangement uses TRBV5-4 and TRBJ1-1, with 9 bases aligning to TRBD1. The CDR3 consists of 14 residues. The V gene's germline CDR1 is SGHNT and CDR2 YYREEE (reference sequence). V was pared by 4 bases and J by 7 bases, with 8 bases of the junction left unmatched. DNA for the CDR3: TGTGCCAGCAGCCCAACAGGGGGCGCGGATGAAGCTTTCTTT. It specifies CASSPTGGADEAFF.

V and J are TRBV7-9 and TRBJ1-4; D possibly corresponds to TRBD1 (5 bases). The CDR3 is 14 amino acids. V lost 5 bases, J lost 6 bases, and 13 bases lay in between. The germline V gene encodes CDR1 SEHNR and CDR2 FQNEAQ (reference sequence). CDR3 residues: CASSLWGEHEKLFF. The CDR3 DNA follows: TGTGCCAGCAGCCTTTGGGGGGAACATGAAAAACTGTTTTTT.

This chain joins TRBV7-6 and TRBJ2-5, with 8 positions matching TRBD1. V was pared by 10 bases and J by 0 bases, with 25 bases of the junction left unmatched. Germline loops: CDR1 SGHVS, CDR2 FNYEAQ. This CDR3 comprises 20 residues. The CDR3 is CATTSFTYRGRQVDQETQYF. The CDR3 DNA follows: TGTGCCACTACCTCTTTCACTTACAGGGGGAGACAAGTGGACCAAGAGACCCAGTACTTC.

This sequence joins TRBV19 and TRBJ1-1; TRBD1 matches at 8 bases. This CDR3 spans 18 amino acids. The V gene's germline CDR1 is LNHDA and CDR2 SQIVND (reference sequence). The V gene end was trimmed by 1 base and the J gene end by 1 base; junction bases not matched to a gene: 11. This chain's CDR3 is CASSIGLRTGLPNTEAFF. The CDR3, as DNA: TGTGCCAGTAGTATAGGGCTGCGGACAGGGCTACCGAACACTGAAGCTTTCTTT.

This clone was found a few times. J is TRBJ1-1 and V is TRBV19, with 7 bases aligning to TRBD1. J was trimmed by 5 bases and V by 1 base; bases with no gene match: 19. Germline values: CDR1 LNHDA, CDR2 SQIVND (reference sequence). The CDR3 extends over 19 amino acids. The CDR3 sequence: CASSIGPVRGLEKGTEAFF. The DNA of the CDR3 is TGTGCCAGTAGTATAGGCCCCGTGAGGGGGCTTGAAAAAGGGACTGAAGCTTTCTTT.